One and the same sample provided the 3 T cell receptor beta chains below, sequenced in a study of cytomegalovirus exposure and HLA in healthy donors. PCR primers comprised 60 Vbeta and 13 Jbeta primers. The method was immunoSEQ multiplex PCR; TCRdb's version includes in-frame clones alone and lacks a portion of them. The sample holds roughly 110,000 clones, approximately 80% seen once. Sequencing was carried out using PBMCs. These receptors all stem from a woman aged 18 to 35 in good health and CMV-seronegative.

This clone was seen only once. This chain joins TRBV5-6 and TRBJ1-6; D gene unclear. Per the germline V gene, CDR1 is SGHDT and CDR2 is YYEEEE. Trimming took 2 bases from V and 7 from J, leaving 13 bases between them. The CDR3 extends over 15 amino acids. The CDR3 DNA sequence: TGTGCCAGCAGCTTCGGCCCCCGGGGAAATTCACCCCTCCACTTT. Its protein is CASSFGPRGNSPLHF.

The chain joins TRBV19 to TRBJ2-7; 12 bases fit TRBD2. CDR1 is LNHDA and CDR2 is SQIVND in the germline V gene (reference sequence). The CDR3 is 15 residues long. V lost 5 bases and J lost 2; bases outside the gene matches: 4. The CDR3 nucleotides read TGTGCCAGTAGTGTAAGGACTAGCGGGGCCTACGAGCAGTACTTC. It codes for CASSVRTSGAYEQYF.

The chain couples TRBV19 to TRBJ1-2; D is ambiguous. The CDR3 has 14 residues. In germline, CDR1 is LNHDA, CDR2 SQIVND (reference sequence). The V gene lost 3 bases and the J gene lost 3 bases, with 11 bases spanning the gap. The CDR3 is CASSMGRGDYGYTF. The CDR3 bases are TGTGCCAGTAGTATGGGTCGGGGAGACTATGGCTACACCTTC.